The present T cell receptor beta chain was sequenced within a study of blood T cell repertoires in COVID-19. The wider study: Italy, Spain and the United States were the sources of the convalescent and acute COVID-19 samples. T cells, B-cell-depleted T cells, or PBMCs provided the cDNA or gDNA that served as material.

The ends lost 5 bases at V and 0 bases at J; junction bases unmatched: 2. Germline CDR1 reads KGHSH; CDR2 reads LQKENI. This CDR3 has 15 amino acids. Cohort 3 recovered donors had two negative PCRs, clearance, or symptom resolution. This clone was found once. Original processing notes: Estimates of nucleated cell counts were drawn from the amplification of reference gene primers. The method was immunoSEQ multiplex PCR; TCRdb's version includes in-frame clones alone and lacks a portion of them. V, J and clone size are taken as reported in that table, and D and trimming were inferred from the DNA itself. The sample has under 200,000 clones; about 88% are singletons.

The genes are TRBV18 and TRBJ1-3, with 9 bases that match TRBD1. The sequenced sample consisted of PBMCs or T cells enriched from blood (not recorded which). This receptor was obtained from a woman aged 45 to 65 who had recovered from COVID-19. CDR3 region: CASSEGQGSGNTIYF. The CDR3 region has the DNA TGTGCCAGCTCAGAGGGACAGGGCTCTGGAAACACCATATATTTT.